A selection of T cell receptor beta chains follows, all from one sample in a study of post-analysis software for immune sequencing data. TCRdb called the PCR reads again in MiXCR, with one record for every CDR3 protein. Of hundreds of thousands of distinct CDR3 sequences listed, 30% were seen once; the top ten hold around 0.55%. Material for sequencing was blood. The receptors derive from a girl aged 10-17 years with multiple sclerosis. Both conserved end residues are trimmed from each CDR3. Clone size is stated in some rows and not others, as once, few, many or a class when expanded.

J	size	V	CDR3
TRBJ2-3	-	TRBV7-9	ASSKNRQGRIDTQY
TRBJ1-2	-	TRBV20-1	SASHGQSYGYT
TRBJ2-1	-	TRBV29-1	SATSGHNKQF
TRBJ2-3	few	TRBV6-5	ASSYQMFVGGTDTQY
TRBJ2-3	few	TRBV20-1	SAGRTADTQY
TRBJ2-3	few	TRBV6-5	ASSTLSTDTQY
TRBJ2-1	few	TRBV7-2	ASTLSAGPYNEQF
TRBJ2-3	few	TRBV29-1	SVSPGLVTDTQY
TRBJ2-7	few	TRBV18	ASSQPGLAAYEQY
TRBJ2-7	-	TRBV20-1	SARSEGDLSYEQY
TRBJ2-3	-	TRBV20-1	SAPKRAGTDTQY
-	-	TRBV9	ASSVGAGRPETQY
TRBJ2-5	-	TRBV21-1	ASRRRYGETQY
TRBJ2-7	few	TRBV7-2	ASSSLPARGPYEQY
TRBJ2-4	-	TRBV6-1	ASTSGVGKNIQY
TRBJ1-1	few	TRBV4-1	ASSQGGGGTEAF
TRBJ2-1	few	TRBV20-1	SARDFSGSSYNEQF
TRBJ2-4	few	TRBV9	ASSLRAGDIQY
TRBJ2-1	-	TRBV10-3	AISERDRGVDEQF
-	few	TRBV10-2	ASSDGDRGLSYNEQY
TRBJ2-5	-	TRBV7-9	ASSRTPAGPPQETQY
TRBJ1-5	-	TRBV29-1	SVVDPRGEANQPQH
TRBJ2-5	-	TRBV7-9	ASSLRLGTDQETQY
TRBJ2-5	-	TRBV29-1	RVEGCGRQETQY
TRBJ2-1	few	TRBV29-1	SVERSQDNEQF
TRBJ1-1	many	TRBV29-1	SVAQGGGNTEAF
TRBJ2-7	few	TRBV4-3	ASSQETSANSYEQY
TRBJ2-7	-	TRBV7-2	ASSLDSGRTTYEQY
TRBJ2-5	-	TRBV7-2	ASSLADRDQETQN
TRBJ2-5	few	TRBV20-1	SARDPWASVPSRY
TRBJ2-7	few	TRBV5-1	ASSAKGQSTYEQY
TRBJ2-1	few	TRBV3-1	ASSQDTAGAREQF
TRBJ2-2	once	TRBV24-1	ATSGLGSNTGELF
TRBJ2-7	-	TRBV27	ANSAGTGPYEQY
TRBJ2-1	-	TRBV4-2	ASSQGWEQF
TRBJ2-1	few	TRBV6-1	ASSEAGLAGGPLPYNEQF
TRBJ2-5	-	TRBV27	ASKAGVSGGETQY
TRBJ1-1	few	TRBV28	ASSPTRQGRTEAF
TRBJ2-1	few	TRBV6-5	ASSYTGLREQF
TRBJ2-7	few	TRBV7-2	ASSSQTLAGSSYEQY
TRBJ2-3	-	TRBV7-2	ASSSLTGRTDTQY
TRBJ2-7	-	TRBV18	ASSDRTDYEQY
TRBJ2-3	few	TRBV6-5	ASSWGLADTDTQY
TRBJ1-6	few	TRBV4-1	ASSPVWGEGSPLH
TRBJ2-1	-	TRBV3-1	ASSQDTGRNYNEQF
TRBJ1-1	-	TRBV7-2	ASSLDLWGTEAF
TRBJ2-3	-	TRBV20-1	SARWDGSSADTQY
TRBJ2-5	-	TRBV20-1	SAGTAGMEETQY
TRBJ1-1	-	TRBV6-5	ASSYVGTGTEAF
TRBJ1-5	few	TRBV12-3/TRBV12-4	ASSSDREGTQPQH
TRBJ2-4	-	TRBV28	ASSLLGIDKNTQY
TRBJ1-2	-	TRBV29-1	SVEYGYT
TRBJ2-7	few	TRBV20-1	SANGGATWEQY
TRBJ2-1	few	TRBV5-1	ASSLGYSNEQF